The next 4 T cell receptor beta chains were all read from a single sample in a study of blood T cell repertoires in COVID-19. The table came from immunoSEQ multiplex PCR; TCRdb's copy has only in-frame clones and leaves some out. Of around 60,000 clones detected, roughly 85% appear once; the ten largest clones hold approximately 1.2%. Sequences were obtained from peripheral blood. Receptors were obtained from a woman aged 80 or over with acute or convalescent COVID-19.

The V and J genes are TRBV14 and TRBJ1-6; D gene ambiguous. Germline CDR1 is SGHDN and CDR2 is FVKESK. The CDR3 is made up of 13 amino acids. Trimming took off 2 bases at V and 14 bases at J, with 13 bases between the two ends. CDR3 DNA: TGTGCCAGCAGCCAACTCCGGGAGGGAACCCTCCACTTT. It yields the protein CASSQLREGTLHF.

This sequence joins TRBV5-3 and TRBJ2-1, with D unresolved. TRBV5-3 falls under the ORF class, with uncertain function. This CDR3 region has 16 residues. The V end was cut by 4 bases, the J end by 0 bases, with 14 bases between. The CDR3 nucleotides read TGTGCCAGAAGCCCGAGGTGGAGAAGCTCCTACAATGAGCAGTTCTTC. It codes for CARSPRWRSSYNEQFF.

The J gene is TRBJ2-3, the V gene TRBV5-1; a weak D match, TRBD2 (6 bases). Per the germline V gene, CDR1 is SGHRS and CDR2 is YFSETQ. The V end lost 4 bases, the J end lost 5 bases, and 23 bases lay between the germline ends. This CDR3 is built from 17 residues. As DNA, the CDR3 is TGCGCCAGCAGCATCGGGACGGGGGAGTCGTCCGTAGATACGCAGTATTTT. Translating it yields CASSIGTGESSVDTQYF. Filled out from reference TRBV5-1 and TRBJ2-3, the complete variable domain reads KAGVTQTPRYLIKTRGQQVTLSCSPISGHRSVSWYQQTPGQGLQFLFEYFSETQRNKGNFPGRFSGRQFSNSRSEMNVSTLELGDSALYLCASSIGTGESSVDTQYFGPGTRLTVL.

The chain joins TRBV7-2 to TRBJ1-4; D might be TRBD1 (6 bases). Germline values: CDR1 SGHTA, CDR2 FQGNSA. Trimming took 0 bases from V and 2 from J, leaving 10 bases between them. This CDR3 region has 16 residues. The CDR3 DNA is TGTGCCAGCAGCTTAGCGCAACAGGGCACTAATGAAAAACTGTTTTTT. Translation gives CASSLAQQGTNEKLFF. Combining the CDR3 with reference TRBV7-2 and TRBJ1-4 gives the whole variable domain GAGVSQSPSNKVTEKGKDVELRCDPISGHTALYWYRQSLGQGLEFLIYFQGNSAPDKSGLPSDRFSAERTGGSVSTLTIQRTQQEDSAVYLCASSLAQQGTNEKLFFGSGTQLSVL.